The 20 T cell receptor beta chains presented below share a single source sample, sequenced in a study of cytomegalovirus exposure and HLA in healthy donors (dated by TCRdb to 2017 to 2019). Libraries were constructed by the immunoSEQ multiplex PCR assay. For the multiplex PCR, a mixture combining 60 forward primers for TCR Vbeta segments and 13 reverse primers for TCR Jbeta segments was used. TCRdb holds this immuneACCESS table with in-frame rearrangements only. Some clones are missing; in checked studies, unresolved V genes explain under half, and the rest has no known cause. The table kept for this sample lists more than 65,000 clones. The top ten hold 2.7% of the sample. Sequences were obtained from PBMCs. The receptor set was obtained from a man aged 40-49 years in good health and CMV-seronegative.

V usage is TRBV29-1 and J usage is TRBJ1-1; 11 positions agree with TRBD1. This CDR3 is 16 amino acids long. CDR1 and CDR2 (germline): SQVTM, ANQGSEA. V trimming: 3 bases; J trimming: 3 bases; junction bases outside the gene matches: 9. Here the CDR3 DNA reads TGCAGCGTTGATACCGGGACAGGGGGAGGGTACACTGAAGCTTTCTTT. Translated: CSVDTGTGGGYTEAFF. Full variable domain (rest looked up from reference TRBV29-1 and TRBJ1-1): SAVISQKPSRDICQRGTSLTIQCQVDSQVTMMFWYRQQPGQSLTLIATANQGSEATYESGFVIDKFPISRPNLTFSTLTVSNMSPEDSSIYLCSVDTGTGGGYTEAFFGQGTRLTVV.

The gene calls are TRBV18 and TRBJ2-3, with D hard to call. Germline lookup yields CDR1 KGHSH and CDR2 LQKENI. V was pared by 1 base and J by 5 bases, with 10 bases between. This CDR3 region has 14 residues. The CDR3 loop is CASSPRLGEDTQYF. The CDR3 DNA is TGTGCCAGCTCACCACGGTTAGGAGAAGATACGCAGTATTTT.

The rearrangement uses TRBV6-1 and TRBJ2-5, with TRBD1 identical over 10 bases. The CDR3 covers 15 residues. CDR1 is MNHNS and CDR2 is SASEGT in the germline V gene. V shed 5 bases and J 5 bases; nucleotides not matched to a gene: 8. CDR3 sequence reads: CASSLTGGKVETQYF. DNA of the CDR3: TGTGCCAGCAGTCTGACAGGGGGCAAGGTGGAGACCCAGTACTTC.

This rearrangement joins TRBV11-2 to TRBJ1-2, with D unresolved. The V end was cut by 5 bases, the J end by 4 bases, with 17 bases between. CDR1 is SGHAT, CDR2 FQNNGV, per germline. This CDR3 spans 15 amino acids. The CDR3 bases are TGTGCCAGCAGCCCCGGAGGGTTAATAGGCTATGGCTACACCTTC. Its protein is CASSPGGLIGYGYTF.

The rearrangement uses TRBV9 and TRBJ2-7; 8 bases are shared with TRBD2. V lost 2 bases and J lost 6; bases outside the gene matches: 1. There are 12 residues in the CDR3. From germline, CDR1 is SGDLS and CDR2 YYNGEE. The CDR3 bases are TGTGCCAGCAGCGTGAGCGGGGGCGAGCAGTACTTC. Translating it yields CASSVSGGEQYF.

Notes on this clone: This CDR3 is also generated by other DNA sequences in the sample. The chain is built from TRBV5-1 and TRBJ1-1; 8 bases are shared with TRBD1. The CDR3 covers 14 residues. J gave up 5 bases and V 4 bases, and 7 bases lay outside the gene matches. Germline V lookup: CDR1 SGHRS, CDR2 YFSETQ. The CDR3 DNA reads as TGCGCCAGCAGCCCTGGACAGGGTGGGACTGAAGCTTTCTTT. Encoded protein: CASSPGQGGTEAFF. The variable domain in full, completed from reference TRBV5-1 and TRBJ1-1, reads KAGVTQTPRYLIKTRGQQVTLSCSPISGHRSVSWYQQTPGQGLQFLFEYFSETQRNKGNFPGRFSGRQFSNSRSEMNVSTLELGDSALYLCASSPGQGGTEAFFGQGTRLTVV.

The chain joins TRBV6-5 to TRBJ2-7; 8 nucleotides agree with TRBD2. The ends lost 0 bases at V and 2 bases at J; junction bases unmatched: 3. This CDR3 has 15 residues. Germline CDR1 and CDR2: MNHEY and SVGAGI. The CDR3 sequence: CASSYSGAGAYEQYF. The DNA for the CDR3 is TGTGCCAGCAGTTACTCAGGAGCGGGGGCCTACGAGCAGTACTTC.

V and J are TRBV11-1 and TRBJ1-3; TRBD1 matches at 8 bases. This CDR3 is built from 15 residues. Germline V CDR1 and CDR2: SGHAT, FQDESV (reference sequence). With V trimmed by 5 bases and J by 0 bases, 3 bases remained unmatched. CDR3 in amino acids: CASSRDRISGNTIYF. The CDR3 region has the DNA TGTGCCAGCAGCCGGGACAGGATCTCTGGAAACACCATATATTTT. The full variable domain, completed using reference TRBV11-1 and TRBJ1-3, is EAEVAQSPRYKITEKSQAVAFWCDPISGHATLYWYRQILGQGPELLVQFQDESVVDDSQLPKDRFSAERLKGVDSTLKIQPAELGDSAMYLCASSRDRISGNTIYFGEGSWLTVV.

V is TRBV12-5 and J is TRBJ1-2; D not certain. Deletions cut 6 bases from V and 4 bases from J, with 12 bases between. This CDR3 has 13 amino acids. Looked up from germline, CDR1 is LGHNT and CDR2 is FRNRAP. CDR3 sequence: CASGDLGSYGYTF. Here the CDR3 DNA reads TGTGCTAGTGGGGACTTGGGTAGCTATGGCTACACCTTC.

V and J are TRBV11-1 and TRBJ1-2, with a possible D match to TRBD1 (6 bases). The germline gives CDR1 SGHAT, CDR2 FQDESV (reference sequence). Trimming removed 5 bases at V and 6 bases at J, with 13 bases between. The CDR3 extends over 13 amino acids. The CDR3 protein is CASSHREVDGYTF. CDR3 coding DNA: TGTGCCAGCAGCCACAGGGAAGTCGATGGCTACACCTTC.

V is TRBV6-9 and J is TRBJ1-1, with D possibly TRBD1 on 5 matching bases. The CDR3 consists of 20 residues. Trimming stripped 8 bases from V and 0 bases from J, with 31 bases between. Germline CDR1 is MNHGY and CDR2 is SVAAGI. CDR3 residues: CASLKDSRNFLNQMNTEAFF. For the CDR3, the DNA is TGTGCCAGCCTTAAAGACAGCCGGAATTTTCTAAACCAAATGAACACTGAAGCTTTCTTT.

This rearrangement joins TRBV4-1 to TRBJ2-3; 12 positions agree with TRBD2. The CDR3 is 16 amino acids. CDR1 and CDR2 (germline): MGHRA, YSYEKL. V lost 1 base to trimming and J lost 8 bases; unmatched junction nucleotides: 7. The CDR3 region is CASSQALAGGSVTQYF. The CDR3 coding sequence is TGCGCCAGCAGCCAAGCGCTAGCGGGGGGGTCCGTTACGCAGTATTTT.

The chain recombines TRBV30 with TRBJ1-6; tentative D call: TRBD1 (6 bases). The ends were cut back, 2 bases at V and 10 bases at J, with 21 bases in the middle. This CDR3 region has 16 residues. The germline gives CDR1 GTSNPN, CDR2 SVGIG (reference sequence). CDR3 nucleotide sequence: TGTGCCTGGAGTCGTATGGGGGCCTTTGGAGGATCACCCCTCCACTTT. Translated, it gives CAWSRMGAFGGSPLHF. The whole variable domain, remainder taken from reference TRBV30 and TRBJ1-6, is SQTIHQWPATLVQPVGSPLSLECTVEGTSNPNLYWYRQAAGRGLQLLFYSVGIGQISSEVPQNLSASRPQDRQFILSSKKLLLSDSGFYLCAWSRMGAFGGSPLHFGNGTRLTVT.

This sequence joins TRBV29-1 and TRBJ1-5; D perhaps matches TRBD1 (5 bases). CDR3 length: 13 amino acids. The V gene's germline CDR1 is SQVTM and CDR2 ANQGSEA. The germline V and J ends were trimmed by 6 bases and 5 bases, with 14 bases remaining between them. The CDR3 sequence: CSVASGGDQPQHF. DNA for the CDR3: TGCAGCGTCGCCTCAGGAGGGGATCAGCCCCAGCATTTT.

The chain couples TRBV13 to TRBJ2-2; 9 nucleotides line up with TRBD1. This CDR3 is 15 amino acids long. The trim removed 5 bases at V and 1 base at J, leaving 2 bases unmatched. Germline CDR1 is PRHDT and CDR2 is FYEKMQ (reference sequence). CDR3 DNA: TGTGCCAGCAGCCCGGGACAGGGGAACACCGGGGAGCTGTTTTTT. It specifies CASSPGQGNTGELFF.

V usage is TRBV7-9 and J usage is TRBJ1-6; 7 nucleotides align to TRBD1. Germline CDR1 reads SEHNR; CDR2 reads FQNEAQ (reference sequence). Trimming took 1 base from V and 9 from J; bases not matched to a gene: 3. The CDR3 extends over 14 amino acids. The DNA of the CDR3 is TGTGCCAGCAGCTTAGAACAGGGGTTTTCACCCCTCCACTTT. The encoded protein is CASSLEQGFSPLHF.

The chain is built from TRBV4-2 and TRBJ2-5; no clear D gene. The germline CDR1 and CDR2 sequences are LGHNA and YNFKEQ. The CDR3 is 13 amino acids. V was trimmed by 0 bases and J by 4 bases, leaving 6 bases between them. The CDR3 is CASSQDRSETQYF. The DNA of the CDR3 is TGTGCCAGCAGCCAAGATCGGTCAGAGACCCAGTACTTC.

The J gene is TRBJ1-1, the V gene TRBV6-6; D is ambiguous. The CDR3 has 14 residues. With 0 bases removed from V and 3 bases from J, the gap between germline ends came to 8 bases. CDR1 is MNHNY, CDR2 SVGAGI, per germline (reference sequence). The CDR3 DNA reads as TGTGCCAGCAGTTACTCCACCGAGGACACTGAAGCTTTCTTT. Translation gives CASSYSTEDTEAFF.

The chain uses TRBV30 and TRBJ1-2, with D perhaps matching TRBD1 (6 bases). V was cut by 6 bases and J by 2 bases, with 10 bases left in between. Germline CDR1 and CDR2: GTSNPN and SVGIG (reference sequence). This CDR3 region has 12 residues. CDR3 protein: CACAQGNYGYTF. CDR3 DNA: TGTGCCTGCGCCCAGGGGAACTATGGCTACACCTTC.

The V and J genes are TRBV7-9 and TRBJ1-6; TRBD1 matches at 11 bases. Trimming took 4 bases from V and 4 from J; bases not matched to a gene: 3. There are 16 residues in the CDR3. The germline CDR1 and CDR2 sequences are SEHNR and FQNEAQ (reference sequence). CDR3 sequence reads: CASSWGTGGYNSPLHF. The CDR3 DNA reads TGTGCCAGCAGCTGGGGGACAGGGGGATATAATTCACCCCTCCACTTT. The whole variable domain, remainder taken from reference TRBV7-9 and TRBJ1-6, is DTGVSQNPRHKITKRGQNVTFRCDPISEHNRLYWYRQTLGQGPEFLTYFQNEAQLEKSRLLSDRFSAERPKGSFSTLEIQRTEQGDSAMYLCASSWGTGGYNSPLHFGNGTRLTVT.